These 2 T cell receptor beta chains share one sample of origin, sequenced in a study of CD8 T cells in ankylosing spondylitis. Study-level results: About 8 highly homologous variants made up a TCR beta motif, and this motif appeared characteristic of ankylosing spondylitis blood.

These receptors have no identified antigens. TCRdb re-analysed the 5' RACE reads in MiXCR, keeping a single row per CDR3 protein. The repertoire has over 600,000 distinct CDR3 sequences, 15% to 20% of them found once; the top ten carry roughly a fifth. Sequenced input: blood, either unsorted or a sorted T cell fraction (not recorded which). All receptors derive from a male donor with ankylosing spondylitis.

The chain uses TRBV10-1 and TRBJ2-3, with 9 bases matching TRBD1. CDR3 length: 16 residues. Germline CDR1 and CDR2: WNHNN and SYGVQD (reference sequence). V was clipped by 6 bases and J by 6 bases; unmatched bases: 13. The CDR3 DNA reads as TGCGCCAGCAGGGGACAGGGTCGTATCGATTTGGATACGCAGTATTTT. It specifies CASRGQGRIDLDTQYF.

The CDR3 bases are TGTGCCAGCAGCCCCTACAACAGGTTGATGGAGACCCAGTACTTC. Translation: CASSPYNRLMETQYF. This chain uses TRBV7-8 with TRBJ2-5; possibly TRBD1 for D (5 bases). The germline V gene encodes CDR1 SGHVS and CDR2 FQNEAQ. V was cut by 5 bases and J by 5 bases, with 18 bases left in between. There are 15 residues in the CDR3.